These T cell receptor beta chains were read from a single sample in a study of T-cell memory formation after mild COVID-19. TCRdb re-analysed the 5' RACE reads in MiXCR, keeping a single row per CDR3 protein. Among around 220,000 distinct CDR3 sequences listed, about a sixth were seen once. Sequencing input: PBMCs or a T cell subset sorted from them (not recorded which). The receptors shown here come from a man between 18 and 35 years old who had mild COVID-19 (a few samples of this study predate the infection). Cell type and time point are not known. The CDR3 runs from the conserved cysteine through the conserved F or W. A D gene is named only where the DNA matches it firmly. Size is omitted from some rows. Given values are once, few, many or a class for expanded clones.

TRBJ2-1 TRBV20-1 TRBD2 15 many TGCAGTGCTGGGAAAGGTAGCGGGCAATACAATGAGCAGTTCTTC CSAGKGSGQYNEQFF
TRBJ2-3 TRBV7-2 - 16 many TGTGCCAGCAGCCCTGGGCATACCTCTGGCACAGATACGCAGTATTTT CASSPGHTSGTDTQYF
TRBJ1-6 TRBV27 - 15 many TGTGCCAGCAGTTTATCGAACAGGGTGTATTCACCCCTCCACTTT CASSLSNRVYSPLHF
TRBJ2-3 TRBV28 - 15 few TGTGCCAGCAGTTTGGGCGGGGCAGGGAAAGATACGCAGTATTTT CASSLGGAGKDTQYF
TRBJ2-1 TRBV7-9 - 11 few TGTGCCAGCAGTCGGTCCAATGAGCAGTTCTTC CASSRSNEQFF
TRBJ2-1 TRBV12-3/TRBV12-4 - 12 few TGTGCCAGCAACTCCCGGGGGAGTGAGCAGTTCTTC CASNSRGSEQFF
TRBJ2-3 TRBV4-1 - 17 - TGCGCCAGCAGCCAAAATACCTTGGGCAGTAGAACAGATACGCAGTATTTT CASSQNTLGSRTDTQYF
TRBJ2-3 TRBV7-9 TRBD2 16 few TGTGCCAGCAGCTTCTCGGGACTAGCAGGGACAGATACGCAGTATTTT CASSFSGLAGTDTQYF
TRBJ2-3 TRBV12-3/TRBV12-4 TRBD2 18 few TGTGCCAGCAGTCTCCACCGACTAGCGGGCACGGGCACAGATACGCAGTATTTT CASSLHRLAGTGTDTQYF
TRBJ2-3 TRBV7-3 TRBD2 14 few TGTGCCAGCAGTCAAACTAGCGGCACAGATACGCAGTATTTT CASSQTSGTDTQYF
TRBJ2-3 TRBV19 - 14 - TGTGCCAGTAGCCCATGGGGACATCTTGCTACGCAGTATTTT CASSPWGHLATQYF
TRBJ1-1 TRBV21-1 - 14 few TGTGCCAGCAGCAATCAGGGGCAAGGCACTGAAGCTTTCTTT CASSNQGQGTEAFF
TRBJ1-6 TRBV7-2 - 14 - TGTGCCAGCAGCTTAGCGACAGCTCCTTCACCCCTCCACTTT CASSLATAPSPLHF
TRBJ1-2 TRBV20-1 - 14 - TGCAGTGCTAGATTAGCAGGCTACTTATTTGGCTACACCTTC CSARLAGYLFGYTF
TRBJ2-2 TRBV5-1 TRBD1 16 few TGCGCCAGCAGCATCCAACCACAGGGGGCTGGCGGGGAGCTGTTTTTT CASSIQPQGAGGELFF
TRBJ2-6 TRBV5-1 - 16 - TGCGCCAGCGGCCCATTGGGTGGCTCTGGGGCCAACGTCCTGACTTTC CASGPLGGSGANVLTF
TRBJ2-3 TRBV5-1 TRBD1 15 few TGCGCCAGTGAAACCGGGACAGGGCAACGAGATACGCAGTATTTT CASETGTGQRDTQYF
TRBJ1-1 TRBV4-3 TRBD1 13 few TGCGCCAGCAGCCTAAGGGGGCGGACTGAAGCTTTCTTT CASSLRGRTEAFF
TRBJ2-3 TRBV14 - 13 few TGTGCCAGCAGCCAAGGGTTTCCAGATACGCAGTATTTT CASSQGFPDTQYF
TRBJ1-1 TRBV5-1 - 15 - TGCGCCAGCAGCCCCGGAAGGCAGGGGACGTCTGAAGCTTTCTTT CASSPGRQGTSEAFF
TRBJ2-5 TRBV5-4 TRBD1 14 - TGTGCCAGCAGCTGGGGACAGAGACAAGAGACCCAGTACTTC CASSWGQRQETQYF
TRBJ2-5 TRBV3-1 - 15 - TGTGCCAGCAGCCAAGATTACAGGCCCCAAGAGACCCAGTACTTC CASSQDYRPQETQYF
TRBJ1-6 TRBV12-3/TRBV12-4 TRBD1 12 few TGTGCCAGCACGCTACAGGGGACACCCCTCCACTTT CASTLQGTPLHF
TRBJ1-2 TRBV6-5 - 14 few TGTGCCAGCGGGTGGGGGGCGAAGGACTATGGCTACACCTTC CASGWGAKDYGYTF
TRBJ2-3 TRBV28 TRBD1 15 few TGTGCCAGCAGCACCGGGACAGGCAGCACAGATACGCAGTATTTT CASSTGTGSTDTQYF
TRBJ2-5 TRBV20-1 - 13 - TGCAGTGCTAGAAGGGGGCCGGGGGGGACCCAGTACTTC CSARRGPGGTQYF
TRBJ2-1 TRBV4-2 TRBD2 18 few TGTGCCAGCAGCCAAGATCCAGGACTAGCGGGGGGTTACAATGAGCAGTTCTTC CASSQDPGLAGGYNEQFF
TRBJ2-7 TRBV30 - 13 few TGTGCCTGGACTACAGGTATCACCTACGAGCAGTACTTC CAWTTGITYEQYF
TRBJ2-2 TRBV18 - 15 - TGTGCCAGCTCACCACTGCGGGGGAACACCGGGGAGCTGTTTTTT CASSPLRGNTGELFF
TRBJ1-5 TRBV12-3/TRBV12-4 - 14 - TGTGCCAGCAGGCGACAGGTCCAGGCCGGGCCCCAGCATTTT CASRRQVQAGPQHF
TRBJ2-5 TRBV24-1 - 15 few TGTGCCACCTCGTTAGGGACTGACACTTGGGGGACCCAGTACTTC CATSLGTDTWGTQYF
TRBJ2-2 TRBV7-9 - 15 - TGTGCCAGCAGCTCCGGGACCTTGGACACCGGGGAGCTGTTTTTT CASSSGTLDTGELFF
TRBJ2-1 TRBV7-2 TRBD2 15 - TGTGCCAGCAGTATAGGGAGCGGGGGGGCCTATGAGCAGTTCTTC CASSIGSGGAYEQFF
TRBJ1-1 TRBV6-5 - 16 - TGTGCCAGCAGTTACTCGGGTCCGAGCGGGCGTATCGAAGCTTTCTTT CASSYSGPSGRIEAFF
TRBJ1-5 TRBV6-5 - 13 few TGTGCCAGCAGTCCTGAAAGCAATCAGCCCCAGCATTTT CASSPESNQPQHF
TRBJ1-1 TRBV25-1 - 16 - TGTGCCAGCAGTAACCCGCCGGGGACGGCGGGGTCTGAAGCTTTCTTT CASSNPPGTAGSEAFF
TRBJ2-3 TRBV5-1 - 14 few TGCGCCAGCAGCGGGCGGCAAAATACAGATACGCAGTATTTT CASSGRQNTDTQYF
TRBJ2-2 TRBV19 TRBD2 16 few TGTGCCAGTAGTACCCCCTCTGGCGGGGGGGCCGGGGAGCTGTTTTTT CASSTPSGGGAGELFF
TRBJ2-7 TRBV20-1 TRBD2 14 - TGCAGTGCCTTAGCGGGGGGCTTCTCCTACGAGCAGTACTTC CSALAGGFSYEQYF
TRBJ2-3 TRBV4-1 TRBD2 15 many TGCGCCAGCAGCGGGAGCGGGGGGCGCACAGATACGCAGTATTTT CASSGSGGRTDTQYF
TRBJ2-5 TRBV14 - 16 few TGTGCCAGCAGCCAAGATATCGGGGCCCCGACCCAGACCCAGTACTTC CASSQDIGAPTQTQYF
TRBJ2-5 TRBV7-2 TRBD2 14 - TGTGCCAGCAGCCGGCGGGGGGGACGAGAGACCCAGTACTTC CASSRRGGRETQYF
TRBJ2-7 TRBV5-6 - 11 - TGTGCCAGCAGCTTGGCCGATAAGCAGTACTTC CASSLADKQYF
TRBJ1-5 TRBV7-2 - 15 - TGTGCCAGCAGCTTAGTCAGTTTCAGCAATCAGCCCCAGCATTTT CASSLVSFSNQPQHF
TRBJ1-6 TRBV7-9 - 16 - TGTGCCAGCAGCTCCGGTCCACCCAATTCTAATTCACCCCTCCACTTT CASSSGPPNSNSPLHF
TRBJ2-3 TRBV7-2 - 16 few TGTGCCAGCAGCTTAAGAACCCCTGGGGGCACAGATACGCAGTATTTT CASSLRTPGGTDTQYF
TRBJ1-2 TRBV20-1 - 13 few TGCAGTGCGACGACCCCAACAGGGAAGGGCTACACCTTC CSATTPTGKGYTF
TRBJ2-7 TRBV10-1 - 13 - TGCGCCAGCAGTGAGTTCCCTACCTACGAGCAGTACTTC CASSEFPTYEQYF
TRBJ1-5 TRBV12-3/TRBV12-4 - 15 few TGTGCCAGCAGGGGGGGCAGATATAGCAATCAGCCCCAGCATTTT CASRGGRYSNQPQHF
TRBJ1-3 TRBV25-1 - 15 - TGTGCCAGCAGTGAATCTGGGGCCTCTGGAAACACCATATATTTT CASSESGASGNTIYF
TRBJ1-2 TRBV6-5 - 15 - TGTGCCAGCAGTTATGGTCACGAGACTAACTATGGCTACACCTTC CASSYGHETNYGYTF
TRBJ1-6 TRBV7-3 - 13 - TGTGCCAGCGCAGTATCCTATAATTCACCCCTCCACTTT CASAVSYNSPLHF
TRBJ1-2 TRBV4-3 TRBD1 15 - TGCGCCAGCAGCCACGAGTTTTCCGGGACAGATGGCTACACCTTC CASSHEFSGTDGYTF
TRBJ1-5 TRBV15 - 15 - TGTGCCACCAGCAGATCGTCATATAGCAATCAGCCCCAGCATTTT CATSRSSYSNQPQHF
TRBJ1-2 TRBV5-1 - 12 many TGCGCCAGCAGCTTGGAAGAGCATGGCTACACCTTC CASSLEEHGYTF
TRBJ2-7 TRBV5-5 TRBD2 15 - TGTGCCAGCAGCCGACACACTAGCGTAACCTACGAGCAGTACTTC CASSRHTSVTYEQYF
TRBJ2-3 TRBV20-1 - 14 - TGCAGTGCTGTAGGGGTTACTCGCACAGATACGCAGTATTTT CSAVGVTRTDTQYF
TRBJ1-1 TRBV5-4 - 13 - TGTGCCAGCAGCGCTGGGACCCAAGGAAAAGCTTTCTTT CASSAGTQGKAFF
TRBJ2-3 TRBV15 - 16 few TGTGCCACCAGCCTGCGGCTCGGGGACCCGCCAGATACGCAGTATTTT CATSLRLGDPPDTQYF